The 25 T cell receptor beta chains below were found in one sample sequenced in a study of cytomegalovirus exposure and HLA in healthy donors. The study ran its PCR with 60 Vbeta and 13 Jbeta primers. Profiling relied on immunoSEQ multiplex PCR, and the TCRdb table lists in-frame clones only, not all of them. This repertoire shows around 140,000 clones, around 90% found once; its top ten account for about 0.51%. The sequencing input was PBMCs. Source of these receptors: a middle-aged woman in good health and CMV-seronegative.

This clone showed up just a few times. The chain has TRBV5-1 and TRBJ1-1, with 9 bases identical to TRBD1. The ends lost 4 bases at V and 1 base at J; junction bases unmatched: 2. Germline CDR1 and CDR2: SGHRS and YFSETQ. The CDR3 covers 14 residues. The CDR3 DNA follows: TGCGCCAGCAGCCCGACAGGGGGGAACACTGAAGCTTTCTTT. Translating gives CASSPTGGNTEAFF.

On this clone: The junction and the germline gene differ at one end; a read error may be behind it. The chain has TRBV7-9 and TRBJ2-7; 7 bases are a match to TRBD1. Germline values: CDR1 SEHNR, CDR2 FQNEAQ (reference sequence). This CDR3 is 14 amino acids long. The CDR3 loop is CSSSPGTATYEQYF. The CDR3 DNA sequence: TGTTCCAGCAGCCCTGGGACAGCCACCTACGAGCAGTACTTC.

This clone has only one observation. This CDR3 is CASSSLGDSYNEQFF. CDR3 DNA: TGTGCCAGCAGTTCTCTAGGCGACTCCTACAATGAGCAGTTCTTC. The genes are TRBV6-5 and TRBJ2-1; no firm D call. Between the trimmed V and J ends, which lost 4 bases and 0 bases, there was a span of 10 bases. Germline-derived CDR1 and CDR2 are MNHEY and SVGAGI. This CDR3 spans 15 amino acids.

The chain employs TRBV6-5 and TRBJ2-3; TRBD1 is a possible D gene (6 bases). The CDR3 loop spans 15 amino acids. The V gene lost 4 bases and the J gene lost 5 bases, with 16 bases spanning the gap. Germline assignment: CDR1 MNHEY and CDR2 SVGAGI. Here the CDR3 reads CASSWGHATGDTQYF. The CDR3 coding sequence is TGTGCCAGCAGTTGGGGACACGCCACAGGAGATACGCAGTATTTT.

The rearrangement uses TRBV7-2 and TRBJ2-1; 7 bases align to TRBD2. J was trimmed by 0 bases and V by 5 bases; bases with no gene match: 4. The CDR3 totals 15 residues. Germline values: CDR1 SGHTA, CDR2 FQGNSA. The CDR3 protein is CASSVWTSSYNEQFF. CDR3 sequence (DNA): TGTGCCAGCAGCGTCTGGACTAGCTCCTACAATGAGCAGTTCTTC.

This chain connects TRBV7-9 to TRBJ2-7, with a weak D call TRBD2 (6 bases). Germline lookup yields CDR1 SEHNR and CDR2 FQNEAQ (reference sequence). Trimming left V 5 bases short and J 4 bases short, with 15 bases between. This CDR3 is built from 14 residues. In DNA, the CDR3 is TGTGCCAGCAGCCCACCGACTAGTACGTACGAGCAGTACTTC. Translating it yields CASSPPTSTYEQYF.

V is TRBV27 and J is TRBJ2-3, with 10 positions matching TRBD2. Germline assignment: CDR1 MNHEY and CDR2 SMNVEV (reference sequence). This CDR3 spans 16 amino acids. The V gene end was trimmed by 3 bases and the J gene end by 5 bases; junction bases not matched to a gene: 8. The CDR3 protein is CASSLAGTSAGDTQYF. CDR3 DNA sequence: TGTGCCAGCAGTTTGGCGGGGACTAGCGCAGGAGATACGCAGTATTTT.

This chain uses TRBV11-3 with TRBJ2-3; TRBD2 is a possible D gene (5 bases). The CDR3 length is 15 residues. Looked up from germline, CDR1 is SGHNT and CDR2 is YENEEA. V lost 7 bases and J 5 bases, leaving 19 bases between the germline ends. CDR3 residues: CASIRRGGPGDTQYF. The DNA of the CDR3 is TGTGCCAGCATCCGACGAGGAGGCCCGGGAGATACGCAGTATTTT.

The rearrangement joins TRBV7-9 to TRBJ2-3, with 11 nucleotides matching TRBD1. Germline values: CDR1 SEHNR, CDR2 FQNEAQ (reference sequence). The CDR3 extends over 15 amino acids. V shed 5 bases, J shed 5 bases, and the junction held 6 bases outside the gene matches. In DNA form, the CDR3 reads TGTGCCAGCAGCGGGGGACAGGGGGGTTTAGATACGCAGTATTTT. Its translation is CASSGGQGGLDTQYF.

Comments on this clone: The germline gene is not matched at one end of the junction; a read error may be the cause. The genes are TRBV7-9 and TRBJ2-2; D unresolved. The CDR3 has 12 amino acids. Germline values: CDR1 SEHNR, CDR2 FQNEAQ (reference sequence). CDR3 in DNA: TGTTCCAGCAGCCTCTCCACCGGGGAGCTGTTTTTT. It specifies CSSSLSTGELFF.

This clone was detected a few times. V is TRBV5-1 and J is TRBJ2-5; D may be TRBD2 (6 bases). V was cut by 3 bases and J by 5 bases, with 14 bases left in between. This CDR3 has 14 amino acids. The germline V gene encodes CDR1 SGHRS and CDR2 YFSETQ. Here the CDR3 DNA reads TGCGCCAGCAGCTGGGACTCTGGGCAGGAGACCCAGTACTTC. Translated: CASSWDSGQETQYF.

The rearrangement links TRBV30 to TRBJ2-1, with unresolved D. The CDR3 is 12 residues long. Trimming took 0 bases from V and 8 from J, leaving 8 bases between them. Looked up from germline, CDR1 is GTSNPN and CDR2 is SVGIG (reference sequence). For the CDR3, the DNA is TGTGCCTGGAGTGTACTCGCTTATGAGCAGTTCTTC. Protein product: CAWSVLAYEQFF.

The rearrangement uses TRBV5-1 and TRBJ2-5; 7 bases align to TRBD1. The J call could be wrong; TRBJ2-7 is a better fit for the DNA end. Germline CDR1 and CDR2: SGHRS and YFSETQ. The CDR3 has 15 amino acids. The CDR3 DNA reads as TGCGCCAGCAGCCGTCAGGGGGTTGGCTCCTACGAGCAGTACTTC. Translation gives CASSRQGVGSYEQYF.

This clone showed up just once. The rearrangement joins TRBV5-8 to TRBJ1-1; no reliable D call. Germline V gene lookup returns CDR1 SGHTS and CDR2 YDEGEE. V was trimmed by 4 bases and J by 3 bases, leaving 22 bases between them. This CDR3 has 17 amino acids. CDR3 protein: CASSARGSSISYTEAFF. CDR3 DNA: TGTGCCAGCAGCGCCCGGGGTAGTTCAATCTCCTACACTGAAGCTTTCTTT.

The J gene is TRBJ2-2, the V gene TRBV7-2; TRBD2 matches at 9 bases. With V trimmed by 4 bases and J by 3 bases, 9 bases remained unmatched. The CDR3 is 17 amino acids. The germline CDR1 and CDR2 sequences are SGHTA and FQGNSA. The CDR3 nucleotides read TGTGCCAGCAGCTCACCCTTAGCGGGAGTGTACACCGGGGAGCTGTTTTTT. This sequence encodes CASSSPLAGVYTGELFF.

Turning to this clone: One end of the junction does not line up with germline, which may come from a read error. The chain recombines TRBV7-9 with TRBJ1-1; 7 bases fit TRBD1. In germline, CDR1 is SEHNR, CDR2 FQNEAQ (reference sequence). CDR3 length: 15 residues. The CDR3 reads CSSSYWDSRGTEAFF. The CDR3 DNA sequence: TGTTCCAGCAGCTATTGGGACAGTCGGGGCACTGAAGCTTTCTTT.

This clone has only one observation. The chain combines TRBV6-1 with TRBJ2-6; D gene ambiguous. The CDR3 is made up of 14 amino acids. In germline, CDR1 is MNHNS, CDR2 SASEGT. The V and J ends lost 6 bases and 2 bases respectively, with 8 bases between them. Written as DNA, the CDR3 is TGTGCCAGCAGAGTAGAGGCTGGGGCCAACGTCCTGACTTTC. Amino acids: CASRVEAGANVLTF.

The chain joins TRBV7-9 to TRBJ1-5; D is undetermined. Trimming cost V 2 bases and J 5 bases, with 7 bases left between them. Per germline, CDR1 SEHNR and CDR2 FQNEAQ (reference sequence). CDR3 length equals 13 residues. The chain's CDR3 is CASSLITDQPQHF. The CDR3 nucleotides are TGTGCCAGCAGCTTAATTACAGATCAGCCCCAGCATTTT.

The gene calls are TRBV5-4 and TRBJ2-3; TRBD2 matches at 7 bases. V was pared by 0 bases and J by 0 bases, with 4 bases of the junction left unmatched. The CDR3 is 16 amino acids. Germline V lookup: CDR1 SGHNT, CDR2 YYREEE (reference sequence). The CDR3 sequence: CASSLGLADSTDTQYF. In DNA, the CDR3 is TGTGCCAGCAGCTTGGGTCTAGCGGATAGCACAGATACGCAGTATTTT.

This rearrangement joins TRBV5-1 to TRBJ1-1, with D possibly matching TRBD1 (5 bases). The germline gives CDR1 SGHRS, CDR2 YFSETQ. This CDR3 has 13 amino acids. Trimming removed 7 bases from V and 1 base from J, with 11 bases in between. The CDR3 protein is CASGDRGNTEAFF. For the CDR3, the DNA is TGCGCCAGCGGCGATAGGGGGAACACTGAAGCTTTCTTT.

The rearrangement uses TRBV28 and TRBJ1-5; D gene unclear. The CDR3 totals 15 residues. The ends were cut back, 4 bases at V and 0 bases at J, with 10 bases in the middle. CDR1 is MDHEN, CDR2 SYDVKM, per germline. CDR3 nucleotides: TGTGCCAGCAGTTCCCCCGGGTATAGCAATCAGCCCCAGCATTTT. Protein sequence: CASSSPGYSNQPQHF.

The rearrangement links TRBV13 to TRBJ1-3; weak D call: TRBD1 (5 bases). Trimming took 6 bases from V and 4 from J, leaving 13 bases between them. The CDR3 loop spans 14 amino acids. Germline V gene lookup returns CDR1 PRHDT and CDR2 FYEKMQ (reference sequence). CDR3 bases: TGTGCCAGCAGAGCGGAGGGGTCAGGAAACACCATATATTTT. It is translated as CASRAEGSGNTIYF.

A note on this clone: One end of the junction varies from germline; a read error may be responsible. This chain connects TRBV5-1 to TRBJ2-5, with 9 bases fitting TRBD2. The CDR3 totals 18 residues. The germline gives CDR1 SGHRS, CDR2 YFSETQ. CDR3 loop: CASSLGYAGGPIQGTQYF. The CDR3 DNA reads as TGCGCCAGCAGCTTGGGTTACGCGGGAGGGCCGATCCAAGGGACCCAGTACTTC.

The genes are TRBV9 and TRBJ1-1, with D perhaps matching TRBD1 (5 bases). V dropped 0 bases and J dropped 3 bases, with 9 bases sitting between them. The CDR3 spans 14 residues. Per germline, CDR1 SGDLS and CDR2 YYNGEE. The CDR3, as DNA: TGTGCCAGCAGCGTAGAGCAGGGCGACACTGAAGCTTTCTTT. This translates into CASSVEQGDTEAFF.

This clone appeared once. Written as DNA, the CDR3 is TGTGCCACCAGCAGAGACTCCCAACTGGAGGGCTACACCTTC. Residues: CATSRDSQLEGYTF. The chain links TRBV15 to TRBJ1-2; D not resolved. Germline values: CDR1 LNHNV, CDR2 YYDKDF (reference sequence). Trimming removed 0 bases from V and 8 bases from J, with 13 bases in between. The CDR3 runs 14 residues.